This T cell receptor beta chain was sequenced for a study of blood T cells in healthy people across ages. CDR1 and CDR2 (germline): SGDLS, YYNGEE. CDR3 size: 14 residues. This clonotype was counted a few times. The antigen remains undetermined. Using a J-beta primer mix together with a sample-barcoded 5' primer, a second PCR was run for roughly 7 to 11 cycles. A tag from a template-switch adaptor with 12 random nucleotides marked each cDNA molecule. TCRdb re-analysed the 5' RACE reads in MiXCR, keeping a single row per CDR3 protein. Here the sample spans over 500,000 distinct CDR3 sequences, 25% to 35% being singletons. Study-wide results and caveats: A strong correlation between TCR beta diversity and naive T cell percentage was seen.

This same sample was also part of a study on T cells of mothers and their children.

Sequenced material: blood. This chain uses TRBV9 with TRBJ2-5, with TRBD2 as a possible D gene (6 bases). The J call may be mistaken, given a closer DNA end match to TRBJ2-1. This TCR was sampled from a boy aged 2 to 9 in good health. For the CDR3, the DNA is TGTGCCAGCAGCGGGAGGGAGGTGAACAATGAGCAGTTCTTC. It encodes CASSGREVNNEQFF.